This T cell receptor (beta chain) was retrieved from a study of T cell repertoires in cytomegalovirus infection (dated by TCRdb to between 2018 and 2020). Concerning the study at large: Because public TCR beta signatures pointed to carriage of CMV infection together with the matching HLA type, the HLA type of each donor mattered for the analysis.

As for this clonotype: No cognate antigen has been identified for it. Base quality data are lacking; no much larger clone is found one base away.

Sequencing relied on an Illumina HiSeq 1500. TCRdb passed the public sequencing reads through fastp at Q25 and MiXCR, retaining productive beta sequences. Each entry is one CDR3 protein sequence, shown with its most common DNA and genes. A total of around 490,000 distinct CDR3 sequences appear in this sample, approximately 25% of them only once. The top ten hold about 12% of the sample. Summary of the overall study and its limitations: The ex vivo response was dominated by HLA-C-restricted CMV-specific TCR beta clonotypes, and the single most frequent clonotype in two of eight donors was supplied by these HLA-C-restricted clonotypes. Carriers of CMV infection plus the relevant HLA type were discriminated by the cumulative frequency of public TCR beta family members in the study cohort and in an independent roughly 400-donor cohort.

The CDR3 contains 15 residues, cysteine and phenylalanine counted. The CDR3 DNA has 45 bases and is translated from base 1. Via the germline V gene (reference sequence), CDR1 is LNHDA and CDR2 SQIVND. Trimming accounts for 7 bases at V and 0 bases at J, while the number of junction bases matched to no gene is 8. The chain links TRBV19 with TRBJ1-1; TRBD1 agrees with 7 junctional bases. The sequenced sample consisted of PBMCs. This receptor was identified in a human donor in good health (CMV status not recorded). Some clones in this sample may be carry-over from other donors' samples. DNA sequence: TGTGCCAGTATTACCACAGGGGCCTTGAACACTGAAGCTTTCTTT. This sequence encodes CASITTGALNTEAFF.